What follows describes a single T cell receptor (beta chain). The antigen it binds to is not known. The record has no base qualities; no much larger clone is one base away. In total, approximately 700 healthy bone marrow donors made up the cohort. Cohort members were all nominally healthy when sampled, although unrecorded immune exposures were likely present. The donor tested CMV seronegative and was one of the 352 seronegative cohort members. Each donor provided a peripheral blood sample, and peripheral blood mononuclear cells were used for TCR beta sequencing. The Qiagen DNeasy Blood Extraction Kit was used to extract genomic DNA from the blood cell samples. The CDR3 spans 15 residues, from the cysteine through the phenylalanine. Only the CDR3 portion is preserved as DNA: 45 bases, with reading frame beginning at the first base. V sheds 2 bases and J sheds 2 bases, leaving 10 bases between their ends. From the germline V gene, CDR1 is SGHRS and CDR2 is YFSETQ.

The data stem from a study of cytomegalovirus exposure and HLA in healthy donors (dated by TCRdb to 2017 to 2019). Study-level background: According to an earlier analysis of 550 to 700 of the donors, 200 million or so T cells yielded roughly 100 million unique TCR beta sequences and 276 Gb of sequence data. The study aimed to test whether cataloging public T cell receptors could reveal signatures of past pathogen exposure. To study patterns of TCR occurrence, a later analysis re-analyzed previously published TCR beta repertoires from more than 550 donors and added high-resolution HLA genotyping. In the later analysis, no new phenotypic data were used to find candidate immune exposures; instead, reliance was placed on TCR beta sequences and their occurrence across donors. An early release covering roughly 580 HLA-typed donors comprised about 300 gigabases of sequencing data and 65 million to 100 million unique TCR sequences. Besides the first cohort of approximately 710 subjects, a separate validation cohort made up of some 110 different subjects was used. All discovery cohort repertoires had been generated on a single sequencing platform. The study profiled the T cell repertoires of hundreds of subjects by immunosequencing and related them to cytomegalovirus serostatus. Donor age, sex, ethnicity and CMV serostatus were compiled alongside the repertoire data. About five DR-DQ haplotypes were treated as single units for association and clustering because of strong linkage in the cohort. Class I and class II HLA loci were covered by the typing at four-digit resolution. To predict cytomegalovirus infection status, the study combined high-throughput TCR immunosequencing, statistical association of individual TCRs with disease status, and machine learning. The number of typed donors differed by locus: roughly 629-630 for A, B, C, DRB1 and DQB1; some 540 for DQA1; 606 for DPA1; and 400 to 480 for DPB1. Of the roughly 410 genotyped donors, more than 75% were placed in the genetic ancestry cluster associated with self-reported Caucasian donors. Among about 370 genotyped donors of the cohort, an average of about 240,000 unique TCR beta nucleotide sequences was sequenced per donor, of which about 19% were non-productive. Genome-wide SNP genotypes for about three fifths of the roughly 670 donors were used in a later genetic analysis, which treated that subset as a discovery cohort. An earlier analysis of fewer than 750 of the donors used high-throughput TCR beta sequencing to judge whether each TCR beta V gene segment behaved as functional or pseudogenic.

The library was prepared using the immunoSEQ multiplex PCR assay. A mixture of 60 forward primers for TCR Vbeta segments and 13 reverse primers for TCR Jbeta segments was used in the multiplex PCR. The CDR3 region of rearranged TCR beta genes was amplified from genomic DNA by a multiplex PCR assay. On the Illumina HiSeq System, the amplified TCR beta libraries were sequenced as 87-base-pair reads. The paper's data handling went like this. A later analysis counted approximately 76 million unique TCR beta chains across the 600 to 850 repertoires, and 10 million to 12 million of these chains were shared by at least two donors. A nearest-neighbor algorithm error-corrected the raw reads and collapsed the reads into unique sequences, merging closely related sequences to remove PCR and sequencing errors. CDR3 sequences were aligned to IMGT reference sequences to assign V, D and J gene segments. For a sequence to be retained, a match of at least six nucleotides was required to both a V gene segment and a J gene segment. Rearrangements were called productive when the CDR3 lacked stop codons and stayed in frame with V and J; all others were non-productive. CDR3 was defined according to IMGT convention as the region running from the second conserved V-encoded cysteine to the conserved J-encoded phenylalanine. Sequences without an unambiguous match to a single V gene segment were excluded from the earlier analysis of several hundred of the donors. In an earlier analysis of approximately 560 of the donors, a V segment was called functional when productive rearrangements were above 56.7%, and segregating when the standard deviation between donors exceeded 5%. A statistical classification framework was developed to diagnose cytomegalovirus status using the catalog of TCR beta chain sequences. V and J gene assignment, in a later analysis, came from comparing TCR nucleotide sequences with IMGT/GENE-DB human TR gene sequences. A later analysis assigned CDR3 sequences and most-parsimonious VDJ recombination scenarios with the TCRdist pipeline. In a later analysis, each TCR beta chain was defined by its CDR3 amino acid sequence together with its V-gene family, and reads lacking a unique V-gene family were excluded. To address suspected cross-contamination and a sequencing artifact, a later analysis removed 592 highly shared, low-generation-probability nucleotide sequences. For each public chain, a later analysis derived a clonal expansion index from normalized ranks of inferred template counts within each repertoire. In a later analysis, generation probabilities were computed using a VDJ recombination model fitted to out-of-frame rearrangements, and the results were checked against IGoR. In a later analysis, TCR-TCR, TCR-HLA and TCR-CMV co-occurrence was scored with hypergeometric tests, and a repertoire-size bias correction was applied to TCR pairs. In a later analysis, false discovery rates were estimated by permuting HLA or CMV assignments 20 times. In a later analysis, co-occurring TCRs were grouped using DBSCAN, with TCRdist sequence similarity added in when clustering inside HLA-allele-positive subsets. Co-occurrence clustering excluded repertoires with fewer than 30,000 or more than 120,000 public chains, plus five with anomalous nucleotide sharing. In TCRdb, the immuneACCESS table is reduced to in-frame sequences with V and J assigned. These tables do not hold every clone; where another copy was compared, an unresolved V gene accounts for under half, and the others remain unexplained. V, J and clone size were drawn from that table, and D and trimming were deduced from the DNA. This sample is represented by some 150,000 clones; roughly three quarters of them were singletons. The top ten hold 4.9% of the sample.

Points the paper makes about the study in general: At a false discovery rate of 0.05, a later analysis linked 16,951 TCR beta sequences to specific HLA alleles. According to a later analysis, most CMV-associated TCR beta chains appeared to be HLA-restricted, and the HLA associations seemed to be driven largely by CMV exposure. The classifier was reported to diagnose cytomegalovirus status with high specificity and sensitivity in both the original and validation cohorts. A later analysis found that TCR association rates varied across HLA loci, with DRB1 alleles showing the most associated TCRs and HLA-C alleles the fewest. A later analysis found that HLA-associated TCR beta chains were more clonally expanded and had lower generation probabilities than equally common non-associated chains. Linkage disequilibrium might explain the correlated functional status among segregating V segments, but an unknown experimental factor could not be excluded. The cohort was sequenced for TCR beta chains only, and without alpha or paired-chain data the features that could be detected were limited. A total of 150 to 200 TCR beta chains were listed by the study as associated with cytomegalovirus. While some public TCRs were present in many individuals, most TCR sequences turned up only very rarely across donors. According to a later genetic analysis, donors in an Asian-associated ancestry cluster had fewer N-insertions in productive TCRs than the approximately 710-donor mean. The 87-base-pair reads could not distinguish some IMGT-functional V segments, including TRBV6-2 and TRBV6-3, so those segments were excluded. V-gene and J-gene trimming of TCR beta chains was associated with a missense DCLRE1C variant in a later genetic analysis, and the association was replicated in an independent cohort. When HLA alleles, especially DR and DQ, strongly co-occurred, TCR associations were difficult to assign to individual alleles. According to a later analysis, parvovirus B19, influenza, CMV and Epstein-Barr virus appeared linked to several top co-occurrence clusters. Because HLA typing was unavailable for some donors at each locus, only the typed subset was used in association tests. The only immune exposure information available for the cohort was CMV serostatus. The authors suggested that the approach could potentially be generalized to other disease states and immunological phenotypes. Three of the identified cytomegalovirus-associated TCR beta chains were confirmed in vitro to be specific for cytomegalovirus antigens. Broadly in line with IMGT annotations, most TCR beta V segments showed up in productive rearrangements about 87% or about 30% of the time in an earlier analysis of 587 of the donors. A further reported finding was that TCR beta sequences accurately predicted the HLA-A and HLA-B alleles for most subjects in the first cohort. The earlier analysis of nearly 600 of the donors excluded roughly 17 rarely observed V segments, including chromosome 9 orphons, because counts were too low. The sequencing pipeline was judged likely to have produced a cluster of highly shared sequence variants as a technical artifact. The presence/absence analyses assumed that sequencing depth was roughly uniform across donors, and that assumption may not be true.

The source is a woman between 50 and 59 years old in good health and CMV-seronegative. The sequencing input was PBMCs. The rearranged chain carries TRBV5-1 and TRBJ2-2, and possibly TRBD1, on 7 matching bases. The CDR3 protein is CASSFQGGNTGELFF. The nucleotide sequence is given as TGCGCCAGCAGCTTTCAGGGGGGAAACACCGGGGAGCTGTTTTTT.